This TCR beta chain is from a study of T cell responses to AZD1222 COVID-19 vaccine. Study-wide results and caveats: Spike was spanned by vaccine-associated CD4 TCRs, with dominance at 160-218 and 743-854. Repertoires were obtained solely post-peak T cell response. Clonal diversity was possibly underestimated, and white British individuals and females predominated among donors.

Trimming at V came to 4 bases and at J to 5 bases, leaving 6 bases not matched to a gene. Germline V gene lookup returns CDR1 MDHEN and CDR2 SYDVKM. The CDR3 contains 15 residues. Measured with immunoSEQ multiplex PCR; TCRdb has only the in-frame clones, and not every one. The sample records 150,000 to 180,000 clones, about 90% being singletons. Of note for this clone: Its antigen is not identified.

The sequences come from peripheral blood, collected 28 days after the second AZD1222 dose. This clonotype was obtained from an adult who received the AZD1222 COVID-19 vaccine. The chain couples TRBV28 to TRBJ1-5; TRBD1 matches 9 bases. The CDR3 region has the DNA TGTGCCAGCAGTTCACAGGGGGCAAGCTATCAGCCCCAGCATTTT. It yields the protein CASSSQGASYQPQHF.